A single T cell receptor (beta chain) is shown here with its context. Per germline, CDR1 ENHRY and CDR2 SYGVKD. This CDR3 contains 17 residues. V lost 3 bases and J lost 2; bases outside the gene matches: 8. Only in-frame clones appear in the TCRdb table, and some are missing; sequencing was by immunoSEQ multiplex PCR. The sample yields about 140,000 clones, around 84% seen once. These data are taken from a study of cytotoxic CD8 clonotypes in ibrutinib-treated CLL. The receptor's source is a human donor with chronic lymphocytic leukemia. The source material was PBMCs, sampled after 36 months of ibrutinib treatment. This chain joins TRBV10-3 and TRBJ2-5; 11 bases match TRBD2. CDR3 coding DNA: TGTGCCATCAGTGATAGTACTAGCGGGGGCCCTCAAGAGACCCAGTACTTC. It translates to CAISDSTSGGPQETQYF.